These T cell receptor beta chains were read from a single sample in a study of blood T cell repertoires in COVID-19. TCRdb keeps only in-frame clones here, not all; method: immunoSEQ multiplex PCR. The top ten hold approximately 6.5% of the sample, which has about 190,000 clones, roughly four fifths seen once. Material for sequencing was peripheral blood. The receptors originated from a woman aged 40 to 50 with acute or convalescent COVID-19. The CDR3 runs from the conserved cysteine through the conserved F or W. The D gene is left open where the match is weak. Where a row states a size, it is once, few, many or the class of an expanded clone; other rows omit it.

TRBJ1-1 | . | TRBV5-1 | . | TGCGCCAGCAGCTCCGGGACATTGAACACTGAAGCTTTCTTT | CASSSGTLNTEAFF
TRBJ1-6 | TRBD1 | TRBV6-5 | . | TGTGCCAGCAGTTACGAGACAGGGGGTAATTCACCCCTCCACTTT | CASSYETGGNSPLHF
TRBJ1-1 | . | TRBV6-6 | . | TGTGCCAGCAGAACAGCCTCGAACACTGAAGCTTTCTTT | CASRTASNTEAFF
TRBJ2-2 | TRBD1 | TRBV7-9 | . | TGTGCCAGCAGCTTAACTCGGACAGGGTGGGCCACCGGGGAGCTGTTTTTT | CASSLTRTGWATGELFF
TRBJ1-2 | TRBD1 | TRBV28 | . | TGTGCCAGCAGTCCAGGACAGGGGCGGTACTATGGCTACACCTTC | CASSPGQGRYYGYTF
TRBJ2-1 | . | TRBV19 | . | TGTGCCAGTAGACCCTCGGGGAGAGACAATGAGCAGTTCTTC | CASRPSGRDNEQFF
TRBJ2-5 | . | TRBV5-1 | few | TGCGCCAGTCAATTATCAGGGATCGAGACCCAGTACTTC | CASQLSGIETQYF
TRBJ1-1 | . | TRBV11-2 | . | TGTGCCAGCAGCAAACAGGGTGACACTGAAGCTTTCTTT | CASSKQGDTEAFF
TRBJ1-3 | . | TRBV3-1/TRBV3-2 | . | TGTGCCAGCAGCCAAGTGGACACCTCTGGAAACACCATATATTTT | CASSQVDTSGNTIYF
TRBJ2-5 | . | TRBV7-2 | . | TGTGCCAGCAGCAGGGGGGGCCGAGAGACCCAGTACTTC | CASSRGGRETQYF
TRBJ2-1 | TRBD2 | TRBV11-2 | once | TGTGCCAGCAGCTTAGATCGATGGACTAGCGTTCGACTTAATGAGCAGTTCTTC | CASSLDRWTSVRLNEQFF
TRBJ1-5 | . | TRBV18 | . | TGTGCCAGCTCTCTCGAGAACGTAGGACTAAGCAATCAGCCCCAGCATTTT | CASSLENVGLSNQPQHF
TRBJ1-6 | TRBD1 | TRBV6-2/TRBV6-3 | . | TGTGCCAGCAGTACGCGACAGGGGAGGTCCTATAATTCACCCCTCCACTTT | CASSTRQGRSYNSPLHF
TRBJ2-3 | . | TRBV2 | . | TGTGCCAGCAGCCAGATGTTTGCAGATACGCAGTATTTT | CASSQMFADTQYF
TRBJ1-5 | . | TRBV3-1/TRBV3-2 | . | TGTGCCAGCAGCCCCAGCGGTGGTCAGCCCCAGCATTTT | CASSPSGGQPQHF
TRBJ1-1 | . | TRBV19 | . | TGTGCCAGTAGTATGCGGGGGGACACTGAAGCTTTCTTT | CASSMRGDTEAFF
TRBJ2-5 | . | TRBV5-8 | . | TGTGCCAGCAGCTTTATGGGCAAAGAATTGGAGACCCAGTACTTC | CASSFMGKELETQYF
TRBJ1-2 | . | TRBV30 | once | TGTGCCTGGAGTGTACCGAATTACAGAGATGGCTACACCTTC | CAWSVPNYRDGYTF
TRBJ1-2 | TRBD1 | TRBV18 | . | TGTGCCAGCTCACCGCCGGGACAGGGTAGGGATGGCTACACCTTC | CASSPPGQGRDGYTF
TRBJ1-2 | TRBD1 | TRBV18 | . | TGTGCCAGCTCACCACAGGAACAGGGGACCCACTATGGCTACACCTTC | CASSPQEQGTHYGYTF
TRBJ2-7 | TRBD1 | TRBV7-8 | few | TGTGCCAGCAGCTTAGCGGGACAGGGGCCCTACGAGCAGTACTTC | CASSLAGQGPYEQYF
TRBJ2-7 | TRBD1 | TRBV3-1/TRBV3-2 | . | TGTGCCAGCAGCCGACCCGGACAGGGCCGCTCCTACGAGCAGTACTTC | CASSRPGQGRSYEQYF
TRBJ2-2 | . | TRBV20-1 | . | TGCAGTTTACTTGGCACCGGGGAGCTGTTTTTT | CSLLGTGELFF